This T cell receptor (beta chain) stems from a study of blood T cell repertoires in COVID-19. Clones were read by immunoSEQ multiplex PCR, and TCRdb kept only the in-frame ones, dropping some. The table has around 380,000 clones, around 87% seen once; the top ten hold 1.3%. The CDR3 totals 12 residues. V shed 6 bases and J 3 bases; nucleotides not matched to a gene: 0. The V gene's germline CDR1 is ENHRY and CDR2 SYGVKD. The TCR originated in a man under 40 who had recovered from COVID-19. The chain employs TRBV10-3 and TRBJ1-2, with 8 bases aligning to TRBD1. The source material was PBMCs or T cells enriched from blood (not recorded which). In nucleotides, the CDR3 is TGTGCCATCAGGACAGGGGACTATGGCTACACCTTC. Its translation: CAIRTGDYGYTF.